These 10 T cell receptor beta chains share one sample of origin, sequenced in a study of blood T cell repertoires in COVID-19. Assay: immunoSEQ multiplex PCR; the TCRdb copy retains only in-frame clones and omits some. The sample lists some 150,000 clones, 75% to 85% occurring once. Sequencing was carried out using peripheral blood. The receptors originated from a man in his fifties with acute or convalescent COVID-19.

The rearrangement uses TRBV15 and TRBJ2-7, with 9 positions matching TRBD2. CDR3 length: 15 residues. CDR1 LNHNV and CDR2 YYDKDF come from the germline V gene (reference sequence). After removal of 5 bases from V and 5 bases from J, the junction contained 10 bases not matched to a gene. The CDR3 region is CATSHGVAGDHEQYF. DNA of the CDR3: TGTGCCACCAGCCACGGGGTAGCGGGAGACCACGAGCAGTACTTC.

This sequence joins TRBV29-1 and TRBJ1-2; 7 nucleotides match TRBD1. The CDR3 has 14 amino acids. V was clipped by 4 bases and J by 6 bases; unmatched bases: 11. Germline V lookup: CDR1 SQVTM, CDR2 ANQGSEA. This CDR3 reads CSVAADPQGNGYTF. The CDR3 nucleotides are TGCAGCGTTGCCGCGGACCCACAGGGGAATGGCTACACCTTC. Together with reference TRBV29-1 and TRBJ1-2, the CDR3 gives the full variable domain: SAVISQKPSRDICQRGTSLTIQCQVDSQVTMMFWYRQQPGQSLTLIATANQGSEATYESGFVIDKFPISRPNLTFSTLTVSNMSPEDSSIYLCSVAADPQGNGYTFGSGTRLTVV.

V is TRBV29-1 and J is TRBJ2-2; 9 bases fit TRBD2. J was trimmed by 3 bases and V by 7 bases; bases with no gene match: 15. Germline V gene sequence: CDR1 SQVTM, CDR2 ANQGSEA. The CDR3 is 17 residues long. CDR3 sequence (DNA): TGCAGCGCCAAGGGTGGTAGCGGGGGATGGTACACCGGGGAGCTGTTTTTT. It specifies CSAKGGSGGWYTGELFF.

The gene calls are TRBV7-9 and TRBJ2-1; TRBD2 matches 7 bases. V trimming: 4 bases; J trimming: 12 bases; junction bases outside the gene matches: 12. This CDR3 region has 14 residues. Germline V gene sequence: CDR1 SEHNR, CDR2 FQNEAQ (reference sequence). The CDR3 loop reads CASSSPGRVRGQFF. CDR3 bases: TGTGCCAGCAGCTCCCCAGGGAGGGTGCGGGGGCAGTTCTTC.

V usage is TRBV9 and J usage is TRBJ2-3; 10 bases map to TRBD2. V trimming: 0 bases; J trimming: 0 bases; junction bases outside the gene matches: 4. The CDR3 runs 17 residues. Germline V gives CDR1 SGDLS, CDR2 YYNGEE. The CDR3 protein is CASSVGVAGGSTDTQYF. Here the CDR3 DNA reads TGTGCCAGCAGCGTAGGGGTAGCGGGGGGCAGCACAGATACGCAGTATTTT.

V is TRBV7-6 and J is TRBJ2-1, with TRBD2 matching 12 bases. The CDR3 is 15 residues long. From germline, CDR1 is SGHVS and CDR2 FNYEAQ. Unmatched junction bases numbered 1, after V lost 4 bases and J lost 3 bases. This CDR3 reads CASSWTSGVYNEQFF. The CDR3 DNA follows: TGTGCCAGCAGCTGGACTAGCGGGGTCTACAATGAGCAGTTCTTC.

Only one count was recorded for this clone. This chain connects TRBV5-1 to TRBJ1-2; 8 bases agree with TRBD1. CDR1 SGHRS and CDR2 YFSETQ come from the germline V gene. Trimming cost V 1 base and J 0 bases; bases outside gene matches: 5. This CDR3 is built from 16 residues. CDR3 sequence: CASSLSGTGSNYGYTF. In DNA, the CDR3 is TGCGCCAGCAGCTTGTCGGGGACAGGTTCTAACTATGGCTACACCTTC.

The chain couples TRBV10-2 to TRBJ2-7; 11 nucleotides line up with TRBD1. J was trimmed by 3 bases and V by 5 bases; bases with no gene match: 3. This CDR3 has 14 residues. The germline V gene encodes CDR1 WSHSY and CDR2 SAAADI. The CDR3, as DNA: TGCGCCAGCAGTTCCGGGACAGGGGGCTACGAGCAGTACTTC. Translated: CASSSGTGGYEQYF.

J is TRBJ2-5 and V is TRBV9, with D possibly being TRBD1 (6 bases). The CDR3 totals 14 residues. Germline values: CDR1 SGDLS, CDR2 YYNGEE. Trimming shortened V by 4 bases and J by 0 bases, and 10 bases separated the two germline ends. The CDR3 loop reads CASSPGQNQETQYF. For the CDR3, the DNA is TGTGCCAGCAGCCCAGGACAGAACCAAGAGACCCAGTACTTC. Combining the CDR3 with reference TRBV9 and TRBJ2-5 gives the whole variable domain DSGVTQTPKHLITATGQRVTLRCSPRSGDLSVYWYQQSLDQGLQFLIQYYNGEERAKGNILERFSAQQFPDLHSELNLSSLELGDSALYFCASSPGQNQETQYFGPGTRLLVL.

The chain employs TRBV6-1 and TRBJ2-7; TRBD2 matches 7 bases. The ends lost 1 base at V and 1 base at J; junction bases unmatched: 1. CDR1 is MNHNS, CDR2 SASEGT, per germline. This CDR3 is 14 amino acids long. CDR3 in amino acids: CASSEGEGSYEQYF. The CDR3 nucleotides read TGTGCCAGCAGTGAAGGGGAGGGGTCCTACGAGCAGTACTTC.